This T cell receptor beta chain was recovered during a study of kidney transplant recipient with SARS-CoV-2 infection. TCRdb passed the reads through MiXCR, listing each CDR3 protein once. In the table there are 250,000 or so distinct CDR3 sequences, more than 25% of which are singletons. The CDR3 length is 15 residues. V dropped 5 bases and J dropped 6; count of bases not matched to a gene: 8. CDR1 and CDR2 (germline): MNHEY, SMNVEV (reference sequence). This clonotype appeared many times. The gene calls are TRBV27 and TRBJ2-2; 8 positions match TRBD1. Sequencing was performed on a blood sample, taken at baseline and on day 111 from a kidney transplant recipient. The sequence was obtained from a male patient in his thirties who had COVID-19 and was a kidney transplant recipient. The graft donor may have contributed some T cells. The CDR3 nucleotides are TGTGCCAGCAGTCTCTGGACAGGGACGGCCGGGGAGCTGTTTTTT. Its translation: CASSLWTGTAGELFF.